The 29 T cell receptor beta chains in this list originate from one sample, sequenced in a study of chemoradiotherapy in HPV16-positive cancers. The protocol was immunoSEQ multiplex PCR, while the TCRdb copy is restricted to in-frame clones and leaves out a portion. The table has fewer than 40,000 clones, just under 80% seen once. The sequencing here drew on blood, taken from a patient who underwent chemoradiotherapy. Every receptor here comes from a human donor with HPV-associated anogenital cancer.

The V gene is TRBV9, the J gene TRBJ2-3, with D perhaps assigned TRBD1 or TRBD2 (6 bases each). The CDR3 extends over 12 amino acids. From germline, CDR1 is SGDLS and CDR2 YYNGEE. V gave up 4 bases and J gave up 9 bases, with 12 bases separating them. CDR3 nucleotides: TGTGCCAGCAGCCCAGAGGGGGGCACGCAGTATTTT. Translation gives CASSPEGGTQYF.

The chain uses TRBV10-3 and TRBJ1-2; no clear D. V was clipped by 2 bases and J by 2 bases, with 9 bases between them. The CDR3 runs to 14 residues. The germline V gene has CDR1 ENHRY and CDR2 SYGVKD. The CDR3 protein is CAISEPRANYGYTF. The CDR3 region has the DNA TGTGCCATCAGTGAGCCGAGGGCCAACTATGGCTACACCTTC.

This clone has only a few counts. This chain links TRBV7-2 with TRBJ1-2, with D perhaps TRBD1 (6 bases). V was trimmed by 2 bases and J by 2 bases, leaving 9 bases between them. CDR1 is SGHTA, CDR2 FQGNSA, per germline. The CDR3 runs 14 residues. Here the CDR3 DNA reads TGTGCCAGCAGCTTAAGCACAGGGAACTATGGCTACACCTTC. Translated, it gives CASSLSTGNYGYTF.

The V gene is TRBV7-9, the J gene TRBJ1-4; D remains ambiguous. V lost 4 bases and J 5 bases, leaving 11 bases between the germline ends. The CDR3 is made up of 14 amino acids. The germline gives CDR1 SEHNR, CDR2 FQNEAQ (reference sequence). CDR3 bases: TGTGCCAGCAGCTCCCATGTGAGGAATGAAAAACTGTTTTTT. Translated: CASSSHVRNEKLFF.

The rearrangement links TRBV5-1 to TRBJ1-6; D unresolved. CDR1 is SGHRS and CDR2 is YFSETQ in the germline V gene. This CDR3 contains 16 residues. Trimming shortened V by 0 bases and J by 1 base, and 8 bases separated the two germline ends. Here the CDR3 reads CASSLAGRSYNSPLHF. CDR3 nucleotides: TGCGCCAGCAGCTTGGCTGGGCGTTCCTATAATTCACCCCTCCACTTT.

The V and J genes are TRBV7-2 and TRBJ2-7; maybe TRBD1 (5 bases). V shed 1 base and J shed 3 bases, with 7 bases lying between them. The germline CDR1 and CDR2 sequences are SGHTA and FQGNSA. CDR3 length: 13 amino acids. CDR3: CASSLGQFYEQYF. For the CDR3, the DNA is TGTGCCAGCAGCTTAGGACAGTTCTACGAGCAGTACTTC.

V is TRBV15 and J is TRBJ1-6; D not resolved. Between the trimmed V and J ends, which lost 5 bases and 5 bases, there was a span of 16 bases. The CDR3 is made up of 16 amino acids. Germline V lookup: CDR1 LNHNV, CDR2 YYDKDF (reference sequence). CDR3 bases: TGTGCCACCAGCGCCGCGACATTTTCCCATAATTCACCCCTCCACTTT. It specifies CATSAATFSHNSPLHF.

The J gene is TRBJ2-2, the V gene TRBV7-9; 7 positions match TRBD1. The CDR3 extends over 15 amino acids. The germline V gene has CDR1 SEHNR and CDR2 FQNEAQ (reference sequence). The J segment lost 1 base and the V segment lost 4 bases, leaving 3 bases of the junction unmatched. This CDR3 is CASSSRQGNTGELFF. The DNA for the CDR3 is TGTGCCAGCAGCTCCCGACAGGGGAACACCGGGGAGCTGTTTTTT.

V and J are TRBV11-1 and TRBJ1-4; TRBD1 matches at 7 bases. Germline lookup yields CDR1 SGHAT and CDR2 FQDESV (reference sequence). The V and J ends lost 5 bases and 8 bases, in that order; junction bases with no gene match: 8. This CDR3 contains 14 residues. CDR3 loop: CASSPRTGGEKLFF. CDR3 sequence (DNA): TGTGCCAGCAGCCCCCGGACAGGCGGGGAAAAACTGTTTTTT.

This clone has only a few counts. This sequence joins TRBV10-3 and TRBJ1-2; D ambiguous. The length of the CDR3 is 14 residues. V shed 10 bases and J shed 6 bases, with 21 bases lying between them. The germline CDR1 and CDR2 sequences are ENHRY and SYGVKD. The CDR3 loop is CATPRRTGGDGYTF. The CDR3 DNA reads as TGTGCCACGCCACGACGGACCGGTGGAGATGGCTACACCTTC.

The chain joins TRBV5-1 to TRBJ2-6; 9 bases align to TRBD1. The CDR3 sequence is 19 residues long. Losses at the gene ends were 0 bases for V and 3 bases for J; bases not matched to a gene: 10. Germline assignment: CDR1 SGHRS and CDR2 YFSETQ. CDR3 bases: TGCGCCAGCAGCTTGGACGGGACAGGGATCTTGAGTGGGGCCAACGTCCTGACTTTC. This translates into CASSLDGTGILSGANVLTF.

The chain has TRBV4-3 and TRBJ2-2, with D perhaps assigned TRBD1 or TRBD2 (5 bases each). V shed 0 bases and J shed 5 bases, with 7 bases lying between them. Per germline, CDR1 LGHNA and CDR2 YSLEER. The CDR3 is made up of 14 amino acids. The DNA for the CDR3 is TGCGCCAGCAGCCAAGATTGGGGGACCGGGGAGCTGTTTTTT. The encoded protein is CASSQDWGTGELFF.

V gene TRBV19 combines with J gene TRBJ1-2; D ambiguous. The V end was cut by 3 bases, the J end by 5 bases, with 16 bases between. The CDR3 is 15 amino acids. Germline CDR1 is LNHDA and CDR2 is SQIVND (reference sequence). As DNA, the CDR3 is TGTGCCAGTAGTATCCCCCCAGCCAGCTTATATGGCTACACCTTC. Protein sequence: CASSIPPASLYGYTF.

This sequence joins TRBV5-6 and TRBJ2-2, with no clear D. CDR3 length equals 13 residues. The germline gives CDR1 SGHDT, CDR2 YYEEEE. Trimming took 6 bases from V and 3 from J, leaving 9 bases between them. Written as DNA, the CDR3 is TGTGCCAGCACACTTACTTACACCGGGGAGCTGTTTTTT. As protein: CASTLTYTGELFF.

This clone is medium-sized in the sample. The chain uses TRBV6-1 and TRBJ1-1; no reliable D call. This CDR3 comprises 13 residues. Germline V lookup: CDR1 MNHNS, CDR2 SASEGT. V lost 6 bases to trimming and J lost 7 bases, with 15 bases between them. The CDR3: CASSEQLGFEAFF. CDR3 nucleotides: TGTGCCAGCAGCGAGCAGTTGGGCTTTGAAGCTTTCTTT.

The CDR3 sequence is CASSTGRGRETQYF. As DNA, the CDR3 is TGTGCCAGCAGCACGGGTAGGGGGCGAGAGACCCAGTACTTC. The rearrangement uses TRBV9 and TRBJ2-5, with 7 bases matching TRBD1. Looked up from germline, CDR1 is SGDLS and CDR2 is YYNGEE. V shed 4 bases and J 4 bases; nucleotides not matched to a gene: 7. This CDR3 has 14 residues.

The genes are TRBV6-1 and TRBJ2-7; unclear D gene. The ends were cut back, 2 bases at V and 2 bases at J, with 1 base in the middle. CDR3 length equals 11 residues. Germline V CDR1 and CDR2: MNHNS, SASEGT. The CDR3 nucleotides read TGTGCCAGCAGTGAACCCTACGAGCAGTACTTC. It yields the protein CASSEPYEQYF.

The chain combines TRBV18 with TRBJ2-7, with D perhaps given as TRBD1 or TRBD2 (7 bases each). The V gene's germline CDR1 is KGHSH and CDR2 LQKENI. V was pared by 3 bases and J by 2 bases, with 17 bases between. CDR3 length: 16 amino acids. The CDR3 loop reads CASSPNSGTVTYEQYF. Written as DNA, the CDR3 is TGTGCCAGCTCACCGAACAGCGGGACAGTGACCTACGAGCAGTACTTC.

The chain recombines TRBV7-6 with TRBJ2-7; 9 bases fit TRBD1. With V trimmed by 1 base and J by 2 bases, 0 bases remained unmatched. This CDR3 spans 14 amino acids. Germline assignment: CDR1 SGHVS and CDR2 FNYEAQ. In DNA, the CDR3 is TGTGCCAGCAGCTTAGGACAGGGGGCCTACGAGCAGTACTTC. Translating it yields CASSLGQGAYEQYF.

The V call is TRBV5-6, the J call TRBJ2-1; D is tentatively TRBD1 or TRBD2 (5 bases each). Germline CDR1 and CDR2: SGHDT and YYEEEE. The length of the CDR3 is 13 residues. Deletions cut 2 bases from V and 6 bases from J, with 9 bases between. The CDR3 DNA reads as TGTGCCAGCAGCTTTGATGGGGGCAATGAGCAGTTCTTC. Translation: CASSFDGGNEQFF. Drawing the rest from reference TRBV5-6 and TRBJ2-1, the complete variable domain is DAGVTQSPTHLIKTRGQQVTLRCSPKSGHDTVSWYQQALGQGPQFIFQYYEEEERQRGNFPDRFSGHQFPNYSSELNVNALLLGDSALYLCASSFDGGNEQFFGPGTRLTVL.

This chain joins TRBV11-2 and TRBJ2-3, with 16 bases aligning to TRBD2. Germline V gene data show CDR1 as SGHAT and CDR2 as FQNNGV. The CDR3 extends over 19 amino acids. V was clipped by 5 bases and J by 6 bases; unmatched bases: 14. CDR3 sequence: CASSIPPGLAGGPYDTQYF. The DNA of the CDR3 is TGTGCCAGCAGCATCCCCCCGGGACTAGCGGGGGGGCCATATGATACGCAGTATTTT.

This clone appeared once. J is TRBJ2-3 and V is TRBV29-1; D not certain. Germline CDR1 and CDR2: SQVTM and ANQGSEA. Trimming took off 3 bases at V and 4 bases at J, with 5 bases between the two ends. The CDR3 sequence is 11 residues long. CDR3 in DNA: TGCAGCGTTGAGTTCTCAGATACGCAGTATTTT. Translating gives CSVEFSDTQYF.

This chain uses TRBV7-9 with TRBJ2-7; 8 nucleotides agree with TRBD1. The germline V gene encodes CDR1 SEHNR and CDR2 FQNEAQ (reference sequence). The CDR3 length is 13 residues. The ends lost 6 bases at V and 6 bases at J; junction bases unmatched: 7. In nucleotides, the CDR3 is TGTGCCAGCAGTCCCGTGGGACAGGCCGAGCAGTACTTC. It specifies CASSPVGQAEQYF.

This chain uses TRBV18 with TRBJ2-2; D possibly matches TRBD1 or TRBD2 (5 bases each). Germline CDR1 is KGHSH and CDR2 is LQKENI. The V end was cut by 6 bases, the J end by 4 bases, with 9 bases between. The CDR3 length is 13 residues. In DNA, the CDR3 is TGTGCCAGCTCGGGGGTCGCCACCGGGGAGCTGTTTTTT. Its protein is CASSGVATGELFF.

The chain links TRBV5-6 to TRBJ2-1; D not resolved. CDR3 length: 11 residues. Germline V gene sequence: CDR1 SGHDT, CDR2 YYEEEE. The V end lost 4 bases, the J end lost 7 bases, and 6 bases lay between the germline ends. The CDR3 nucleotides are TGTGCCAGCAGCATAGGGAATGAGCAGTTCTTC. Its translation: CASSIGNEQFF.

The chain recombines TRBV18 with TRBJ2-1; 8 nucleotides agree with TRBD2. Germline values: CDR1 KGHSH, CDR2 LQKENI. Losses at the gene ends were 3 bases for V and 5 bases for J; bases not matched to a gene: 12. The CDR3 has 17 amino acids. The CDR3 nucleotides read TGTGCCAGCTCACCGGGGTCTCGGCTAGCGGGTCACAATGAGCAGTTCTTC. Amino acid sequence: CASSPGSRLAGHNEQFF.

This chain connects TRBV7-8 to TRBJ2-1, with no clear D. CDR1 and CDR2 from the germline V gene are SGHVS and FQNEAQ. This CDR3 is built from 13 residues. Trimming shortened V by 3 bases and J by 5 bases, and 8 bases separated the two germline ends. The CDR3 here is CASSFDLDNEQFF. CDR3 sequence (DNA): TGTGCCAGCAGCTTTGATTTGGACAATGAGCAGTTCTTC.

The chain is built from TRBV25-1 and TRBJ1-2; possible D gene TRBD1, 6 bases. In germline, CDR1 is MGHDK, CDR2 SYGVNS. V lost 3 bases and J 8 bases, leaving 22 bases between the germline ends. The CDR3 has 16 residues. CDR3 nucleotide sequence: TGTGCCAGCAGTGAGGCAGGGGCGGTGGGTGGTTCGGGCTACACCTTC. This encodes CASSEAGAVGGSGYTF.

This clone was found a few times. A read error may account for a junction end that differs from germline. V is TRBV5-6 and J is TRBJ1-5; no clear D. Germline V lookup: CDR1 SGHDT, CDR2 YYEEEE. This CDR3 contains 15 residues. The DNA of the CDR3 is TGTGCCAGCAGCTTGGCGGGGTGGGTCAATGAGCCCCAGCATTTT. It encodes CASSLAGWVNEPQHF.